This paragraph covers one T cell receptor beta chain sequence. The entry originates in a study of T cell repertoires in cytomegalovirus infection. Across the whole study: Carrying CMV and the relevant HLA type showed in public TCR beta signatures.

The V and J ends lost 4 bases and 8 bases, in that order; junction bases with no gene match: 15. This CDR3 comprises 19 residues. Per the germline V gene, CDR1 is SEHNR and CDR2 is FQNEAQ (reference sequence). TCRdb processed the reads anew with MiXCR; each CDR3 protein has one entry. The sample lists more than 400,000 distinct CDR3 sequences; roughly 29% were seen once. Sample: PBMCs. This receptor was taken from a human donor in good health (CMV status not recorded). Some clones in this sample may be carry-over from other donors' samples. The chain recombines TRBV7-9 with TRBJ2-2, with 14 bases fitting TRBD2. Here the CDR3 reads CASSSPGLAGVRANGELFF. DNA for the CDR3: TGTGCCAGCAGCTCCCCGGGACTAGCGGGAGTCCGAGCTAATGGGGAGCTGTTTTTT.